Shown below are 26 T cell receptor beta chains from a single sample sequenced in a study of identical twins (dated by TCRdb to the mid-2010s). The library was produced with 5' RACE. The sequencer listed for this sample is Illumina HiSeq 2000. In-frame beta chains were kept once TCRdb had trimmed the public reads at Q25 with fastp and called clones with MiXCR. A single entry per CDR3 protein holds the most common genes and DNA from its merged rows. This sample comprises approximately 620,000 distinct CDR3 sequences, under 9% of them detected only once. The biggest ten clones account for 0.98% of the sample. These same data were also listed under a study on yellow fever vaccine responses in identical twins.

Sequences were obtained from PBMCs. These receptors originate from a woman younger than 30 in good health.

This clonotype came up many times. V and J are TRBV4-3 and TRBJ2-5; 9 positions match TRBD2. Trimming at V came to 0 bases and at J to 0 bases, leaving 2 bases not matched to a gene. CDR1 is LGHNA and CDR2 is YSLEER in the germline V gene. CDR3 length: 16 amino acids. The CDR3 nucleotides read TGCGCCAGCAGCCAAGATCTAGCGGGGTACCAAGAGACCCAGTACTTC. This translates into CASSQDLAGYQETQYF.

Many counts were recorded for this clonotype. The gene calls are TRBV20-1 and TRBJ2-7; 11 bases agree with TRBD1. Trimming took 4 bases from V and 2 from J; bases not matched to a gene: 7. Germline lookup yields CDR1 DFQATT and CDR2 SNEGSKA (reference sequence). The CDR3 consists of 15 residues. The CDR3 DNA is TGCAGTGCTACGGCCGGGACAGGGGGGGCCTACGAGCAGTACTTC. Protein sequence: CSATAGTGGAYEQYF.

Many counts were recorded for this clonotype. CDR3 region: CASSRRNLRSDTQYF. In nucleotides, the CDR3 is TGTGCCAGCAGCCGGAGGAACCTAAGATCAGATACGCAGTATTTT. The chain carries TRBV14 and TRBJ2-3, with D tentatively TRBD2 (5 bases). This CDR3 has 15 residues. The germline V gene encodes CDR1 SGHDN and CDR2 FVKESK. The V end was cut by 4 bases, the J end by 4 bases, with 15 bases between.

This clonotype was detected only a few times. The chain has TRBV4-2 and TRBJ1-5; perhaps TRBD1 as D (6 bases). Germline V gene data show CDR1 as LGHNA and CDR2 as YNFKEQ. CDR3 length equals 14 residues. V lost 3 bases to trimming and J lost 5 bases, with 11 bases between them. Here the CDR3 DNA reads TGTGCCAGCAGCCATCTACAGGGAGATCAGCCCCAGCATTTT. It codes for CASSHLQGDQPQHF.

In this sample, this clonotype turned up a few times. The gene calls are TRBV10-3 and TRBJ1-1, with D unclear. CDR1 is ENHRY, CDR2 SYGVKD, per germline. The CDR3 is 13 residues long. Trimming removed 2 bases at V and 5 bases at J, with 9 bases between. CDR3 sequence (DNA): TGTGCCATCAGTGAGGTAGAAATAACTGAAGCTTTCTTT. Translating gives CAISEVEITEAFF.

This clonotype appeared many times. This rearrangement joins TRBV7-6 to TRBJ2-5; 10 bases align to TRBD2. CDR1 and CDR2 from the germline V gene are SGHVS and FNYEAQ. J was trimmed by 1 base and V by 2 bases; bases with no gene match: 4. This CDR3 spans 16 amino acids. CDR3 DNA sequence: TGTGCCAGCAGCTTATTACCTAGCGGGGGCCAAGAGACCCAGTACTTC. This gives the protein CASSLLPSGGQETQYF.

This clonotype has a handful of counts. The chain carries TRBV7-3 and TRBJ2-7; 9 nucleotides agree with TRBD1. Per the germline V gene, CDR1 is SGHTA and CDR2 is FQGTGA. V was pared by 4 bases and J by 2 bases, with 6 bases of the junction left unmatched. The CDR3 loop spans 15 amino acids. The CDR3 region is CASSSTGTGPYEQYF. CDR3 sequence (DNA): TGTGCCAGCAGCTCGACCGGGACAGGGCCCTACGAGCAGTACTTC.

The chain recombines TRBV7-2 with TRBJ2-2; D might be TRBD1 or TRBD2, each matching 5 bases. Germline lookup yields CDR1 SGHTA and CDR2 FQGNSA. V lost 6 bases, J lost 7 bases, and 15 bases lay in between. The CDR3 consists of 14 residues. CDR3 coding DNA: TGTGCCAGCAGAAGCTTCGGGGCGGACGGGGAGCTGTTTTTT. Its translation is CASRSFGADGELFF. The full variable domain, completed using reference TRBV7-2 and TRBJ2-2, is GAGVSQSPSNKVTEKGKDVELRCDPISGHTALYWYRQSLGQGLEFLIYFQGNSAPDKSGLPSDRFSAERTGGSVSTLTIQRTQQEDSAVYLCASRSFGADGELFFGEGSRLTVL.

This clonotype appeared many times. The rearrangement joins TRBV15 to TRBJ2-7; 9 nucleotides align to TRBD1. The CDR3 extends over 15 amino acids. Trimming cost V 0 bases and J 3 bases; bases outside gene matches: 3. Germline CDR1 LNHNV, CDR2 YYDKDF (reference sequence). This CDR3 reads CATSREGDRVYEQYF. DNA of the CDR3: TGTGCCACCAGCAGAGAGGGGGACAGGGTCTACGAGCAGTACTTC.

The CDR3 coding sequence is TGTGCCAGCAGCCAACAGGGACGGTACGAGCAGTACTTC. Translating it yields CASSQQGRYEQYF. The gene calls are TRBV3-1 and TRBJ2-7, with D tentatively TRBD1 or TRBD2 (5 bases each). The CDR3 has 13 amino acids. Trimming pared 2 bases from V and 4 bases from J, leaving 9 bases between. CDR1 is LGHDT and CDR2 is YNNKEL in the germline V gene (reference sequence).

The chain employs TRBV19 and TRBJ1-2; 7 nucleotides match TRBD1. With V trimmed by 4 bases and J by 2 bases, 4 bases remained unmatched. CDR3 length: 14 amino acids. CDR1 and CDR2 (germline): LNHDA, SQIVND (reference sequence). CDR3 nucleotides: TGTGCCAGTAGTAAGACAGGGCCAAACTATGGCTACACCTTC. Protein: CASSKTGPNYGYTF.

This clonotype was detected only a few times. Since a much larger clone is just one base distant, this may be a read error. The genes are TRBV14 and TRBJ1-1; D ambiguous. The germline V gene has CDR1 SGHDN and CDR2 FVKESK. The CDR3 contains 11 residues. The V end was cut by 7 bases, the J end by 4 bases, with 7 bases between. The CDR3 DNA follows: TGTGCCAGCACCTTCGGCACTGAAGCTTTCTTT. As protein: CASTFGTEAFF.

In this sample, this clonotype turned up a few times. The J gene is TRBJ2-7, the V gene TRBV19; D unresolved. Deletions cut 0 bases from V and 1 base from J, with 10 bases between. The CDR3 is made up of 15 amino acids. The germline gives CDR1 LNHDA, CDR2 SQIVND (reference sequence). This CDR3 reads CASSIDGRPSYEQYF. CDR3 coding DNA: TGTGCCAGTAGTATAGATGGCAGGCCTTCCTACGAGCAGTACTTC.

There are many counts of this clonotype. This chain connects TRBV11-2 to TRBJ1-1; D not certain. V lost 5 bases and J lost 4, with 8 bases in between. CDR3 length: 12 amino acids. Germline V gives CDR1 SGHAT, CDR2 FQNNGV. The chain's CDR3 is CASSVLGTEAFF. In nucleotides, the CDR3 is TGTGCCAGCAGCGTCCTCGGCACTGAAGCTTTCTTT. The full variable domain, with the rest looked up from reference TRBV11-2 and TRBJ1-1, is EAGVAQSPRYKIIEKRQSVAFWCNPISGHATLYWYQQILGQGPKLLIQFQNNGVVDDSQLPKDRFSAERLKGVDSTLKIQPAKLEDSAVYLCASSVLGTEAFFGQGTRLTVV.

This chain links TRBV11-2 with TRBJ1-5, with no clear D. Germline V lookup: CDR1 SGHAT, CDR2 FQNNGV. Between the trimmed V and J ends, which lost 5 bases and 3 bases, there was a span of 14 bases. CDR3 length: 15 residues. The CDR3 sequence: CASSPDGGYNQPQHF. The CDR3 coding sequence is TGTGCCAGCAGCCCCGATGGAGGGTACAATCAGCCCCAGCATTTT.

This clonotype was detected ten times or more. The chain carries TRBV29-1 and TRBJ2-7, with D uncertain. The CDR3 is 12 residues long. Deletions cut 6 bases from V and 1 base from J, with 10 bases between. Germline CDR1 and CDR2: SQVTM and ANQGSEA. The CDR3 DNA sequence: TGCAGCGTCGGAGTACTTTCCTACGAGCAGTACTTC. Residues: CSVGVLSYEQYF.

The rearrangement links TRBV30 to TRBJ2-7, with 11 positions matching TRBD1. V trimming: 3 bases; J trimming: 4 bases; junction bases outside the gene matches: 5. The CDR3 runs 14 residues. Germline V gives CDR1 GTSNPN, CDR2 SVGIG (reference sequence). The CDR3 region is CAWSPGTGGYEQYF. The CDR3 DNA sequence: TGTGCCTGGAGCCCCGGGACAGGGGGATACGAGCAGTACTTC.

This clonotype was seen a handful of times. The V gene is TRBV11-2, the J gene TRBJ2-3; 14 bases match TRBD2. The CDR3 loop spans 19 amino acids. The ends lost 5 bases at V and 0 bases at J; junction bases unmatched: 10. The germline CDR1 and CDR2 sequences are SGHAT and FQNNGV. CDR3 protein: CASSQSGTSGGISTDTQYF. In DNA, the CDR3 is TGTGCCAGCAGCCAGTCCGGGACTAGCGGGGGCATTAGCACAGATACGCAGTATTTT.

This clonotype has more than one count but fewer than ten. This rearrangement joins TRBV30 to TRBJ2-7; possibly TRBD1 or TRBD2 for D (5 bases each). V dropped 4 bases and J dropped 2 bases, with 15 bases sitting between them. The germline V gene has CDR1 GTSNPN and CDR2 SVGIG (reference sequence). The CDR3 has 14 amino acids. The CDR3 loop reads CAWISRGPTYEQYF. The CDR3 region has the DNA TGTGCCTGGATCAGCCGGGGCCCTACCTACGAGCAGTACTTC.

J is TRBJ2-2 and V is TRBV3-1; D is perhaps TRBD2 (6 bases). Germline-derived CDR1 and CDR2 are LGHDT and YNNKEL (reference sequence). The CDR3 consists of 20 residues. With 10 bases removed from V and 6 bases from J, the gap between germline ends came to 36 bases. The CDR3 bases are TGTGCCACCTGCCAAGAGTCGCCGCGACTAGATCCTCCCCGCGCCGGGGAGCTGTTTTTT. Translation gives CATCQESPRLDPPRAGELFF.

This chain links TRBV10-3 with TRBJ1-4; 9 nucleotides match TRBD1. V shed 7 bases, J shed 6 bases, and the junction held 3 bases outside the gene matches. Per germline, CDR1 ENHRY and CDR2 SYGVKD. The CDR3 spans 13 residues. In nucleotides, the CDR3 is TGTGCCATCAAGGGACAGGGTGATGAAAAACTGTTTTTT. The encoded protein is CAIKGQGDEKLFF.

The J gene is TRBJ1-2, the V gene TRBV20-1, with D uncertain. V was cut by 8 bases and J by 4 bases, with 20 bases left in between. In germline, CDR1 is DFQATT, CDR2 SNEGSKA (reference sequence). The CDR3 extends over 14 amino acids. The CDR3 DNA reads TGCAGTACGACTCCAGCGGGAATCGCCTATGGCTACACCTTC. Translation: CSTTPAGIAYGYTF.

The chain recombines TRBV25-1 with TRBJ2-7; perhaps TRBD2 as D (7 bases). From germline, CDR1 is MGHDK and CDR2 SYGVNS. This CDR3 is built from 15 residues. V dropped 3 bases and J dropped 7 bases, with 19 bases sitting between them. The CDR3: CASSEAAGGLGEQYF. The CDR3 DNA reads as TGTGCCAGCAGTGAGGCAGCCGGGGGGCTGGGGGAGCAGTACTTC.

The CDR3 loop reads CSVDSSQETQYF. CDR3 in DNA: TGCAGCGTCGATTCAAGCCAAGAGACCCAGTACTTC. The J gene is TRBJ2-5, the V gene TRBV29-1; the D is unclear. Trimming took off 6 bases at V and 1 base at J, with 9 bases between the two ends. There are 12 residues in the CDR3. Germline CDR1 SQVTM, CDR2 ANQGSEA.

This chain uses TRBV20-1 with TRBJ2-5; D gene uncertain. Trimming shortened V by 3 bases and J by 3 bases, and 8 bases separated the two germline ends. The CDR3 covers 12 residues. CDR1 DFQATT and CDR2 SNEGSKA come from the germline V gene (reference sequence). The CDR3 reads CSARAGEETQYF. CDR3 nucleotides: TGCAGTGCTAGGGCAGGAGAAGAGACCCAGTACTTC.

The DNA of the CDR3 is TGCGCCAGCAGCTTGATTACTAGCCCTCAAGAGACCCAGTACTTC. It is translated as CASSLITSPQETQYF. The V gene is TRBV5-1, the J gene TRBJ2-5; D perhaps matches TRBD2 (6 bases). This CDR3 has 15 amino acids. V was cut by 1 base and J by 2 bases, with 12 bases left in between. Germline CDR1 and CDR2: SGHRS and YFSETQ.